This passage covers 14 T cell receptor beta chains from one sample sequenced in a study of PD-L1 blockade in urothelial cancer. Generated by immunoSEQ multiplex PCR, the TCRdb table keeps only in-frame clones and is missing some. The repertoire holds about 120,000 clones, with 86% as singletons. Time point meaning: peripheral blood 6 weeks after treatment start. Source: PBMCs, taken around atezolizumab (anti-PD-L1) treatment. The receptors were sampled from a man aged 45-65 years with urothelial cancer.

The chain employs TRBV7-2 and TRBJ2-4; 10 bases match TRBD2. The CDR3 contains 16 residues. CDR1 and CDR2 (germline): SGHTA, FQGNSA. After removal of 6 bases from V and 6 bases from J, the junction contained 11 bases not matched to a gene. CDR3 protein: CASSLSGTSVTNIQYF. Written as DNA, the CDR3 is TGTGCCAGCAGTCTTTCCGGGACTAGCGTCACAAACATTCAGTACTTC.

The table lists this clone with a count of one. One end of the junction fails to match germline, which may point to a read error. In the same sample, other DNA sequences code for this CDR3. The gene calls are TRBV4-1 and TRBJ1-4; 7 bases are shared with TRBD1. Germline CDR1 MGHRA, CDR2 YSYEKL. The CDR3 covers 17 residues. CDR3 coding DNA: TGCGCCAGCAGCCCCCACTCATGGGGGACAGTTAATGAAAAACTGTTCTTT. It specifies CASSPHSWGTVNEKLFF.

This chain uses TRBV18 with TRBJ1-5, with D hard to call. V gave up 0 bases and J gave up 0 bases, with 6 bases separating them. The CDR3 runs to 15 residues. Germline lookup yields CDR1 KGHSH and CDR2 LQKENI. CDR3 amino acids: CASSPPALSNQPQHF. CDR3 bases: TGTGCCAGCTCACCACCGGCCCTTAGCAATCAGCCCCAGCATTTT. The variable domain in full, with the rest retrieved from reference TRBV18 and TRBJ1-5, is NAGVMQNPRHLVRRRGQEARLRCSPMKGHSHVYWYRQLPEEGLKFMVYLQKENIIDESGMPKERFSAEFPKEGPSILRIQQVVRGDSAAYFCASSPPALSNQPQHFGDGTRLSIL.

CDR3 sequence: CASSIVTGGRETQYF. For the CDR3, the DNA is TGTGCCAGTAGTATAGTAACGGGAGGGCGGGAGACCCAGTACTTC. The genes are TRBV19 and TRBJ2-5; TRBD2 agrees at 8 bases. The V gene end was trimmed by 1 base and the J gene end by 5 bases; junction bases not matched to a gene: 6. The CDR3 totals 15 residues. The V gene's germline CDR1 is LNHDA and CDR2 SQIVND (reference sequence). The full variable domain, in which reference TRBV19 and TRBJ2-5 provide the parts outside the CDR3, is DGGITQSPKYLFRKEGQNVTLSCEQNLNHDAMYWYRQDPGQGLRLIYYSQIVNDFQKGDIAEGYSVSREKKESFPLTVTSAQKNPTAFYLCASSIVTGGRETQYFGPGTRLLVL.

CDR3 DNA sequence: TGTGCCAGCAGCTCCGGGACAGGGGTTTCCGAGCAGTACTTC. Encoded protein: CASSSGTGVSEQYF. The chain joins TRBV5-6 to TRBJ2-7; 10 nucleotides match TRBD1. Germline loops: CDR1 SGHDT, CDR2 YYEEEE. The CDR3 loop spans 14 amino acids. Losses at the gene ends were 3 bases for V and 6 bases for J; bases not matched to a gene: 6.

The genes are TRBV5-4 and TRBJ2-3; TRBD1 matches at 7 bases. Germline-derived CDR1 and CDR2 are SGHNT and YYREEE (reference sequence). The V segment lost 2 bases and the J segment 6 bases; nucleotides outside the gene matches: 12. This CDR3 is 16 amino acids long. CDR3 sequence: CASSLRGRLNSDTQYF. The CDR3 bases are TGTGCCAGCAGCTTAAGGGGGCGCTTGAATTCCGATACGCAGTATTTT.

This clone was detected once. The chain recombines TRBV18 with TRBJ1-2; TRBD1 agrees at 7 bases. The CDR3 length is 15 residues. The V gene's germline CDR1 is KGHSH and CDR2 LQKENI. Germline trimming cut 2 bases from V and 4 bases from J; bases unmatched to any gene: 7. For the CDR3, the DNA is TGTGCCAGCTCACCAAAGACAGGGTGGGCCTATGGCTACACCTTC. It translates to CASSPKTGWAYGYTF. The full variable domain, in which reference TRBV18 and TRBJ1-2 provide the parts outside the CDR3, is NAGVMQNPRHLVRRRGQEARLRCSPMKGHSHVYWYRQLPEEGLKFMVYLQKENIIDESGMPKERFSAEFPKEGPSILRIQQVVRGDSAAYFCASSPKTGWAYGYTFGSGTRLTVV.

This clone was recorded a few times. The chain links TRBV7-6 to TRBJ2-1; 9 nucleotides align to TRBD2. The CDR3 loop spans 16 amino acids. The germline V gene encodes CDR1 SGHVS and CDR2 FNYEAQ. V trimming: 1 base; J trimming: 5 bases; junction bases outside the gene matches: 6. Written as DNA, the CDR3 is TGTGCCAGCAGCTTAGTTGCTAGCGGGATGGACAATGAGCAGTTCTTC. Translating gives CASSLVASGMDNEQFF.

V and J are TRBV6-5 and TRBJ1-4; D is uncertain. Germline V gene lookup returns CDR1 MNHEY and CDR2 SVGAGI. V was trimmed by 4 bases and J by 7 bases, leaving 16 bases between them. The CDR3 extends over 15 amino acids. CDR3: CASSFAFGSGEKLFF. The CDR3 bases are TGTGCCAGCAGTTTCGCTTTCGGTAGCGGTGAAAAACTGTTTTTT.

The V call is TRBV6-5, the J call TRBJ1-4, with 8 bases matching TRBD1. Germline loops: CDR1 MNHEY, CDR2 SVGAGI. Trimming cost V 10 bases and J 3 bases; bases outside gene matches: 7. The CDR3 loop spans 14 amino acids. This CDR3 reads CATATGEANEKLFF. The CDR3 bases are TGTGCCACCGCGACAGGGGAGGCTAATGAAAAACTGTTTTTT.

The gene calls are TRBV6-5 and TRBJ1-1; 9 bases map to TRBD1. Per the germline V gene, CDR1 is MNHEY and CDR2 is SVGAGI. The CDR3 length is 15 residues. V lost 7 bases, J lost 1 base, and 7 bases stayed unmatched. Here the CDR3 DNA reads TGTGCCAGCATCACCCGGGACAGGGCGAACACTGAAGCTTTCTTT. Its protein is CASITRDRANTEAFF.

The chain links TRBV9 to TRBJ2-2; 8 bases line up with TRBD2. The length of the CDR3 is 16 residues. The germline CDR1 and CDR2 sequences are SGDLS and YYNGEE. J gave up 2 bases and V 6 bases, and 9 bases lay outside the gene matches. CDR3 coding DNA: TGTGCCAGCAACGGGGGGGTAGCGGACAACACCGGGGAGCTGTTTTTT. Protein: CASNGGVADNTGELFF.

The chain couples TRBV5-1 to TRBJ1-2, with D perhaps matching TRBD1 (6 bases). V shed 3 bases and J shed 7 bases, with 19 bases lying between them. The CDR3 has 15 residues. The germline V gene has CDR1 SGHRS and CDR2 YFSETQ. CDR3 loop: CASSSAVRGALGYTF. CDR3 coding DNA: TGCGCCAGCAGCTCAGCCGTCCGGGGGGCGCTTGGCTACACCTTC.

The J gene is TRBJ1-1, the V gene TRBV5-5, with D uncertain. The CDR3 covers 12 residues. V was shortened by 4 bases and J by 7 bases, with 11 bases between the two germline ends. Germline CDR1 is SGHKS and CDR2 is YYEKEE (reference sequence). CDR3 sequence: CASSPGRDEAFF. DNA of the CDR3: TGTGCCAGCAGCCCCGGACGGGATGAAGCTTTCTTT.